Below are 24 T cell receptor beta chains sequenced from a single sample in a study of glioma-infiltrating T cells after dendritic cell vaccination. The data were produced by immunoSEQ multiplex PCR, yet TCRdb's version contains in-frame clones alone and is incomplete. The sample has around 90,000 clones, about 81% seen once. Time point noted: after dendritic cell vaccination, including at tumor progression/relapse. The sample consisted of blood, taken after dendritic cell vaccination. These TCRs come from a human donor with glioblastoma.

The chain is built from TRBV5-1 and TRBJ2-4; 13 bases match TRBD2. Germline V CDR1 and CDR2: SGHRS, YFSETQ. V lost 4 bases to trimming and J lost 0 bases; unmatched junction nucleotides: 7. The length of the CDR3 is 18 residues. CDR3 protein: CASSTSGGASLAKNIQYF. For the CDR3, the DNA is TGCGCCAGCAGCACTAGCGGGGGGGCCTCCTTAGCCAAAAACATTCAGTACTTC.

The chain carries TRBV4-1 and TRBJ2-4; TRBD1 might be the D (6 bases). V gave up 3 bases and J gave up 8 bases, with 14 bases separating them. This CDR3 has 14 residues. CDR1 and CDR2 from the germline V gene are MGHRA and YSYEKL. The CDR3 coding sequence is TGCGCCAGCAGCCAGCAACCCAGGGGCGACATTCAGTACTTC. As protein: CASSQQPRGDIQYF.

This chain joins TRBV27 and TRBJ2-3; 7 bases align to TRBD1. In germline, CDR1 is MNHEY, CDR2 SMNVEV (reference sequence). The CDR3 is 17 amino acids. With V trimmed by 6 bases and J by 2 bases, 14 bases remained unmatched. CDR3 protein: CASRGVLGQAFTDTQYF. The CDR3 nucleotides read TGTGCCAGCAGGGGTGTCTTAGGACAGGCTTTCACAGATACGCAGTATTTT.

This chain uses TRBV5-1 with TRBJ1-1; 8 bases match TRBD1. The CDR3 is 14 amino acids. V was clipped by 5 bases and J by 4 bases; unmatched bases: 7. Germline V gives CDR1 SGHRS, CDR2 YFSETQ. The chain's CDR3 is CASSSDRGPTEAFF. In nucleotides, the CDR3 is TGCGCCAGCAGTTCCGACAGGGGACCCACTGAAGCTTTCTTT.

The gene calls are TRBV4-1 and TRBJ2-2; TRBD1 aligns across 11 bases. Trimming took 4 bases from V and 2 from J; bases not matched to a gene: 3. The CDR3 length is 16 residues. Germline V gene lookup returns CDR1 MGHRA and CDR2 YSYEKL. CDR3 amino acids: CASSPGTGGNTGELFF. For the CDR3, the DNA is TGCGCCAGCAGCCCGGGGACAGGGGGTAACACCGGGGAGCTGTTTTTT.

The chain joins TRBV11-3 to TRBJ1-1, with no clear D. Germline V gene lookup returns CDR1 SGHNT and CDR2 YENEEA. This CDR3 region has 14 residues. Trimming removed 1 base at V and 1 base at J, with 7 bases between. As DNA, the CDR3 is TGTGCCAGCAGCTTAGCCCCTAGGAACACTGAAGCTTTCTTT. Protein product: CASSLAPRNTEAFF.

The genes are TRBV7-2 and TRBJ2-7; D possibly corresponds to TRBD1 (7 bases). There are 17 residues in the CDR3. Per germline, CDR1 SGHTA and CDR2 FQGNSA. V lost 3 bases to trimming and J lost 0 bases, with 18 bases between them. This CDR3 is CASSFNGGWDSSYEQYF. The CDR3 DNA is TGTGCCAGCAGCTTCAACGGGGGATGGGACAGCTCCTACGAGCAGTACTTC.

The chain carries TRBV7-9 and TRBJ2-3; maybe TRBD2 (5 bases). The germline gives CDR1 SEHNR, CDR2 FQNEAQ (reference sequence). This CDR3 is built from 15 residues. The V gene lost 6 bases and the J gene lost 0 bases, with 13 bases spanning the gap. CDR3 sequence (DNA): TGTGCCAGCAGTTTGAGGGCACAAAGCACAGATACGCAGTATTTT. Translation gives CASSLRAQSTDTQYF. Combining the CDR3 with reference TRBV7-9 and TRBJ2-3 gives the whole variable domain DTGVSQNPRHKITKRGQNVTFRCDPISEHNRLYWYRQTLGQGPEFLTYFQNEAQLEKSRLLSDRFSAERPKGSFSTLEIQRTEQGDSAMYLCASSLRAQSTDTQYFGPGTRLTVL.

The rearrangement uses TRBV6-6 and TRBJ2-1; the match to TRBD2 covers 11 bases. Looked up from germline, CDR1 is MNHNY and CDR2 is SVGAGI (reference sequence). J gave up 4 bases and V 5 bases, and 4 bases lay outside the gene matches. The length of the CDR3 is 15 residues. The CDR3 DNA reads as TGTGCCAGCAGTCTTAGCGGGAGGGAATACAATGAGCAGTTCTTC. Protein product: CASSLSGREYNEQFF.

The rearrangement links TRBV2 to TRBJ1-5, with 9 bases lining up with TRBD1. Trimming cost V 1 base and J 9 bases; bases outside gene matches: 7. CDR1 is SNHLY, CDR2 FYNNEI, per germline. The CDR3 spans 15 residues. CDR3 DNA: TGTGCCAGCAGTGAAGTTCCGGGACAGGGAGGGCCCCAGCATTTT. Translated, it gives CASSEVPGQGGPQHF.

The genes are TRBV4-2 and TRBJ2-1, with TRBD2 matching 10 bases. With 8 bases clipped from V and 2 bases from J, the junction kept 3 bases outside the gene matches. The V gene's germline CDR1 is LGHNA and CDR2 YNFKEQ. The CDR3 has 14 amino acids. The CDR3 reads CASVSGGAYNEQFF. Here the CDR3 DNA reads TGTGCCAGCGTCAGCGGGGGGGCCTACAATGAGCAGTTCTTC.

The chain employs TRBV6-1 and TRBJ1-3, with no clear D. Germline V lookup: CDR1 MNHNS, CDR2 SASEGT. This CDR3 has 13 amino acids. Trimming removed 3 bases at V and 11 bases at J, with 14 bases between. The DNA of the CDR3 is TGTGCCAGCAGTGAGATTCCCGGGGTTCCCATATATTTT. This codes for CASSEIPGVPIYF.

The chain uses TRBV6-1 and TRBJ2-7; D is possibly TRBD1 (5 bases). The V gene lost 10 bases and the J gene lost 2 bases, with 15 bases spanning the gap. Germline CDR1 and CDR2: MNHNS and SASEGT. This CDR3 spans 13 amino acids. The CDR3, as DNA: TGTGCCACCCCCTCGGACATAACCTACGAGCAGTACTTC. Protein product: CATPSDITYEQYF.

The rearrangement uses TRBV19 and TRBJ2-7, with 7 bases lining up with TRBD1. The CDR3 sequence is 15 residues long. The junction had 7 bases not matched to a gene; V was cut back by 4 bases and J by 1 base. The germline gives CDR1 LNHDA, CDR2 SQIVND (reference sequence). The DNA for the CDR3 is TGTGCCAGTAGTAAGACAGGGTCCCTTTCCTACGAGCAGTACGTC. This gives the protein CASSKTGSLSYEQYV.

The V call is TRBV15, the J call TRBJ1-5; 7 bases line up with TRBD1. The CDR3 consists of 16 residues. CDR1 is LNHNV, CDR2 YYDKDF, per germline (reference sequence). The J segment lost 4 bases and the V segment lost 1 base, leaving 7 bases of the junction unmatched. The CDR3 is CATSRGTGDRNQPQHF. The DNA for the CDR3 is TGTGCCACCAGCAGAGGGACAGGAGACCGTAATCAGCCCCAGCATTTT.

The rearrangement joins TRBV5-1 to TRBJ1-3, with 9 bases fitting TRBD1. Germline values: CDR1 SGHRS, CDR2 YFSETQ. Losses at the gene ends were 3 bases for V and 0 bases for J; bases not matched to a gene: 1. The CDR3 runs to 15 residues. The CDR3 DNA follows: TGCGCCAGCAGCTCACAGGGGGCCTCTGGAAACACCATATATTTT. Amino acids: CASSSQGASGNTIYF.

The J gene is TRBJ2-1, the V gene TRBV5-1; 7 bases line up with TRBD2. The germline gives CDR1 SGHRS, CDR2 YFSETQ. The CDR3 has 15 residues. The V segment lost 4 bases and the J segment 8 bases; nucleotides outside the gene matches: 12. The CDR3 is CASSGGREGLDEQFF. CDR3 DNA: TGCGCCAGCAGCGGGGGGAGGGAGGGCCTCGATGAGCAGTTCTTC.

This clone was found once. The chain carries TRBV6-5 and TRBJ2-1; 7 nucleotides line up with TRBD1. Per the germline V gene, CDR1 is MNHEY and CDR2 is SVGAGI. This CDR3 is built from 14 residues. The V segment lost 6 bases and the J segment 9 bases; nucleotides outside the gene matches: 11. In DNA, the CDR3 is TGTGCCAGCAGCCTTAAGAACAGGGGACGTGAGCAGTTCTTC. Translating gives CASSLKNRGREQFF.

The chain is built from TRBV15 and TRBJ2-5, with D maybe TRBD2 (6 bases). CDR1 is LNHNV, CDR2 YYDKDF, per germline (reference sequence). V was trimmed by 2 bases and J by 7 bases, leaving 20 bases between them. The CDR3 spans 16 residues. In nucleotides, the CDR3 is TGTGCCACCAGCAGAAAACCACTAGCACGGGTGGTGACCCAGTACTTC. Translation: CATSRKPLARVVTQYF.

This rearrangement joins TRBV19 to TRBJ2-3, with a tentative D call TRBD2 (5 bases). V lost 1 base and J lost 0, with 8 bases in between. Looked up from germline, CDR1 is LNHDA and CDR2 is SQIVND (reference sequence). The CDR3 runs 15 residues. The CDR3 region has the DNA TGTGCCAGTAGTATAGTTGGCGGGAGCACAGATACGCAGTATTTT. Protein sequence: CASSIVGGSTDTQYF.

The rearrangement links TRBV19 to TRBJ2-1, with TRBD2 as a possible D gene (6 bases). Germline V gene lookup returns CDR1 LNHDA and CDR2 SQIVND (reference sequence). This CDR3 is 17 amino acids long. The V and J ends lost 6 bases and 1 base respectively, with 19 bases between them. The CDR3 region is CASRTSSGGSSYNEQFF. The CDR3 DNA is TGTGCCAGTAGAACGTCCTCCGGAGGGAGTTCCTACAATGAGCAGTTCTTC.

CDR3 bases: TGTGCCAGTAGGCGCGCAGGGCAAACCGGGGAGCTGTTTTTT. This gives the protein CASRRAGQTGELFF. This chain joins TRBV19 and TRBJ2-2, with D possibly being TRBD1 (5 bases). V lost 6 bases and J 5 bases, leaving 13 bases between the germline ends. The germline V gene encodes CDR1 LNHDA and CDR2 SQIVND (reference sequence). The CDR3 totals 14 residues.

The chain combines TRBV11-2 with TRBJ1-1; D not certain. CDR1 is SGHAT, CDR2 FQNNGV, per germline. Trimming shortened V by 8 bases and J by 1 base, and 8 bases separated the two germline ends. The CDR3 runs to 12 residues. The CDR3 loop is CASGQPNTEAFF. Here the CDR3 DNA reads TGTGCCAGCGGGCAGCCGAACACTGAAGCTTTCTTT.

The chain employs TRBV18 and TRBJ1-2; no reliable D call. This CDR3 is 14 amino acids long. V was shortened by 3 bases and J by 7 bases, with 15 bases between the two germline ends. The germline V gene has CDR1 KGHSH and CDR2 LQKENI. In DNA, the CDR3 is TGTGCCAGCTCACCGGGCGGGTCTGAGGCTGGCTACACCTTC. This gives the protein CASSPGGSEAGYTF.